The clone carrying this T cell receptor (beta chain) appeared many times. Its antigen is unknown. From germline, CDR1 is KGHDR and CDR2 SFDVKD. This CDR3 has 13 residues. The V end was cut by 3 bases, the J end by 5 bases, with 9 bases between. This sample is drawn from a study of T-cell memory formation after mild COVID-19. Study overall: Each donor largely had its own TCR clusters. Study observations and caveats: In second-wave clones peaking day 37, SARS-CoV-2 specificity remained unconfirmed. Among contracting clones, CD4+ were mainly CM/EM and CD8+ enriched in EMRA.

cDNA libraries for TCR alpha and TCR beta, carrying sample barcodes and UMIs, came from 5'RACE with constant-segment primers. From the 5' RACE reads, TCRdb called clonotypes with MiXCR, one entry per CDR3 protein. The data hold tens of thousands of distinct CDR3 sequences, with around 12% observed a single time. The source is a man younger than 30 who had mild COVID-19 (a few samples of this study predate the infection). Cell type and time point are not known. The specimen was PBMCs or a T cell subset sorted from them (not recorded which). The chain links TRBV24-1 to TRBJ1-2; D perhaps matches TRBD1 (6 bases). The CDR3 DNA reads TGTGCCACCAGTGATCGGACAGTATATGGCTACACCTTC. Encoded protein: CATSDRTVYGYTF.